This T cell receptor (beta chain) stems from a study of blood T cell repertoires in COVID-19. Background on the study: Donors in the United States, Italy and Spain gave samples during acute or convalescent COVID-19. T cells, B-cell-depleted T cells, or PBMCs supplied cDNA or gDNA.

Study processing details: The authors estimated nucleated cell counts from reference gene primer amplification. Assay used: immunoSEQ multiplex PCR; TCRdb lists only in-frame clones, some missing. That table gives V, J and clone size, and the DNA gave D and trimming. The table has around 150,000 clones, roughly four fifths seen once. The V gene end was trimmed by 8 bases and the J gene end by 4 bases; junction bases not matched to a gene: 7. The CDR3 spans 14 residues. Germline assignment: CDR1 LNHDA and CDR2 SQIVND (reference sequence). The sequencing input was peripheral blood. The receptor comes from a woman at least 80 years old with acute or convalescent COVID-19. This chain connects TRBV19 to TRBJ1-4, with 7 bases matching TRBD1. The CDR3 DNA reads as TGTGCCAGTGATACAGGGGTTGGTAATGAAAAACTGTTTTTT. Encoded protein: CASDTGVGNEKLFF.